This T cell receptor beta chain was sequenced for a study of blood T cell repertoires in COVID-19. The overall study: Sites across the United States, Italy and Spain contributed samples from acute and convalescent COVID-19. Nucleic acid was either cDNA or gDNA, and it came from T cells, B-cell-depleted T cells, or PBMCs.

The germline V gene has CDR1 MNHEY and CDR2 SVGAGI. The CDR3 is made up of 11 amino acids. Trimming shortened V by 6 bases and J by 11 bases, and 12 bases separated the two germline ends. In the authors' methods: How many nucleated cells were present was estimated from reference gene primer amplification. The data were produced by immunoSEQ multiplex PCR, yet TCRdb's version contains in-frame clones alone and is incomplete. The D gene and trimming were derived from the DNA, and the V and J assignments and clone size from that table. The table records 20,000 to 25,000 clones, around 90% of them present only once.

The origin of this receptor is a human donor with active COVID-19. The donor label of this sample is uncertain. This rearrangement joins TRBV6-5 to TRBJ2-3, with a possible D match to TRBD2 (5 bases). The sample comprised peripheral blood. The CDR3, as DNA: TGTGCCAGCAGCGAGGGTTATGGGCAGTATTTT. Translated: CASSEGYGQYF.